The rows below give T cell receptor beta chains drawn from one sample of a study of cytomegalovirus exposure and HLA in healthy donors. The method was immunoSEQ multiplex PCR; TCRdb's version includes in-frame clones alone and lacks a portion of them. Found here are approximately 110,000 clones, 67% of them singletons; the top ten hold roughly 8%. Sequencing was performed on PBMCs. These receptors all stem from a man between 18 and 29 years old in good health and CMV-seropositive. Both conserved end residues are part of each CDR3. A D gene is named only where the DNA matches it firmly. Clone size appears in some rows only: once, few, many, or a class for an expanded clone.

V: TRBV6-4; D: -; size: -; J: TRBJ1-1; CDR3: CASSDSEGTEAFF; DNA: TGTGCCAGCAGTGACTCGGAGGGGACTGAAGCTTTCTTT
V: TRBV28; D: TRBD1; size: once; J: TRBJ2-7; CDR3: CASSKSGQGGYEQYF; DNA: TGTGCCAGCAGTAAATCCGGACAGGGTGGCTACGAGCAGTACTTC
V: TRBV18; D: -; size: -; J: TRBJ1-1; CDR3: CASSPNRETEAFF; DNA: TGTGCCAGCTCACCCAACAGGGAGACTGAAGCTTTCTTT
V: TRBV6-7; D: TRBD1; size: -; J: TRBJ1-1; CDR3: CASSPEGQHEAFF; DNA: TGTGCCAGCAGTCCCGAGGGACAGCATGAAGCTTTCTTT
V: TRBV6-1; D: -; size: once; J: TRBJ1-2; CDR3: CASSEALSSTF; DNA: TGTGCCAGCAGTGAAGCGTTATCCAGTACCTTC
V: TRBV19; D: -; size: few; J: TRBJ1-4; CDR3: CASSIRGSDKLFF; DNA: TGTGCCAGTAGTATCCGTGGAAGCGACAAACTGTTTTTT
V: TRBV10-3; D: -; size: -; J: TRBJ2-7; CDR3: CAISESPGREQYF; DNA: TGTGCCATCAGTGAGTCCCCAGGGCGCGAGCAGTACTTC
V: TRBV6-1; D: -; size: once; J: TRBJ1-5; CDR3: CASSEGWARGKPQHF; DNA: TGTGCCAGCAGTGAAGGATGGGCTCGGGGTAAGCCCCAGCATTTT
V: TRBV7-9; D: -; size: once; J: TRBJ2-7; CDR3: CASRPAVQGRRAHEQYF; DNA: TGTGCCAGCAGGCCAGCCGTACAGGGTCGCCGAGCCCACGAGCAGTACTTC
V: TRBV7-9; D: TRBD2; size: few; J: TRBJ2-3; CDR3: CASSPGLAGGSDTQYF; DNA: TGTGCCAGCAGCCCAGGACTAGCGGGAGGGTCAGATACGCAGTATTTT
V: TRBV27; D: -; size: -; J: TRBJ1-5; CDR3: CASSSLGQGLNQPQHF; DNA: TGTGCCAGCAGTTCACTCGGGCAGGGGCTAAATCAGCCCCAGCATTTT
V: TRBV19; D: TRBD2; size: -; J: TRBJ2-5; CDR3: CASSPRTSVETQYF; DNA: TGTGCCAGTAGTCCCAGAACTAGCGTGGAGACCCAGTACTTC
V: TRBV25-1; D: -; size: -; J: TRBJ2-2; CDR3: CASTPGSGELFF; DNA: TGTGCCAGCACCCCGGGGTCCGGGGAGCTGTTTTTT
V: TRBV5-1; D: -; size: once; J: TRBJ1-1; CDR3: CASSLEPVGRLSTEAFF; DNA: TGCGCCAGCAGCTTGGAGCCCGTGGGGCGTTTGAGCACTGAAGCTTTCTTT
V: TRBV7-9; D: -; size: once; J: TRBJ2-1; CDR3: CASNDVGIEQFF; DNA: TGTGCCAGCAACGACGTCGGGATTGAGCAGTTCTTC
V: TRBV19; D: TRBD1; size: -; J: TRBJ1-2; CDR3: CASSTGTLTGEYGYTF; DNA: TGTGCCAGTAGTACCGGGACCCTTACAGGGGAATATGGCTACACCTTC
V: TRBV6-4; D: -; size: -; J: TRBJ2-7; CDR3: CASSDSHSYEQYF; DNA: TGTGCCAGCAGTGACTCCCACTCCTACGAGCAGTACTTC
V: TRBV19; D: TRBD1; size: -; J: TRBJ2-5; CDR3: CASSMGTGTETQYF; DNA: TGTGCCAGTAGTATGGGGACAGGTACGGAGACCCAGTACTTC
V: TRBV7-2; D: TRBD1; size: -; J: TRBJ2-3; CDR3: CASRLRGRVTDTQYF; DNA: TGTGCCAGCAGACTTAGGGGGCGGGTCACAGATACGCAGTATTTT
V: TRBV19; D: TRBD1; size: -; J: TRBJ1-1; CDR3: CASCRDRVERNTEAFF; DNA: TGTGCCAGTTGCAGAGACAGGGTGGAGCGGAACACTGAAGCTTTCTTT
V: TRBV27; D: TRBD2; size: -; J: TRBJ2-3; CDR3: CASRFSGATDTQYF; DNA: TGTGCCAGCAGGTTCAGCGGGGCCACAGATACGCAGTATTTT
V: TRBV6-4; D: TRBD1; size: -; J: TRBJ1-6; CDR3: CASSKGQGDSPLHF; DNA: TGTGCCAGCAGTAAGGGACAGGGGGATTCACCCCTCCACTTT
V: TRBV6-4; D: TRBD2; size: -; J: TRBJ2-3; CDR3: CASSEGAGGHTDTQYF; DNA: TGTGCCAGCAGTGAAGGAGCGGGGGGGCACACAGATACGCAGTATTTT
V: TRBV5-1; D: -; size: -; J: TRBJ2-3; CDR3: CASSLGQTADTQYF; DNA: TGCGCCAGCAGCTTGGGACAGACCGCGGATACGCAGTATTTT
V: TRBV5-4; D: TRBD1; size: -; J: TRBJ2-1; CDR3: CASSGQAYNEQFF; DNA: TGTGCCAGCAGTGGACAGGCTTACAATGAGCAGTTCTTC
V: TRBV2; D: -; size: -; J: TRBJ1-6; CDR3: CASVAPAGSPLHF; DNA: TGTGCCAGTGTAGCCCCCGCGGGCTCACCCCTCCACTTT
V: TRBV9; D: TRBD1; size: -; J: TRBJ1-2; CDR3: CASSLRTGGAPQYTF; DNA: TGTGCCAGCAGCTTAAGGACAGGGGGTGCCCCTCAGTACACCTTC
V: TRBV6-1; D: -; size: few; J: TRBJ1-1; CDR3: CASSVTGMNTEAFF; DNA: TGTGCCAGCAGTGTTACAGGGATGAACACTGAAGCTTTCTTT
V: TRBV29-1; D: -; size: few; J: TRBJ1-2; CDR3: CSVPKGVGYTF; DNA: TGCAGCGTACCAAAAGGGGTTGGCTACACCTTC
V: TRBV28; D: TRBD1; size: -; J: TRBJ1-4; CDR3: CASRPLGQAPNEKLFF; DNA: TGTGCCAGCAGACCCCTAGGACAGGCCCCTAATGAAAAACTGTTTTTT
V: TRBV5-1; D: -; size: -; J: TRBJ1-2; CDR3: CASSLDLQGTNYGYTF; DNA: TGCGCCAGCAGCTTGGATCTACAGGGCACTAACTATGGCTACACCTTC
V: TRBV6-5; D: TRBD2; size: few; J: TRBJ2-1; CDR3: CASSYVAGEYNEQFF; DNA: TGTGCCAGCAGTTACGTAGCGGGGGAATACAATGAGCAGTTCTTC
V: TRBV28; D: TRBD1; size: -; J: TRBJ1-2; CDR3: CASSTTGGGYGYTF; DNA: TGTGCCAGCAGTACTACAGGGGGCGGTTATGGCTACACCTTC
V: TRBV11-3; D: TRBD1; size: -; J: TRBJ2-6; CDR3: CASSARQGVVTF; DNA: TGTGCCAGCAGCGCCAGACAGGGGGTCGTGACTTTC
V: TRBV5-1; D: -; size: few; J: TRBJ2-6; CDR3: CASSLAAGSGANVLTF; DNA: TGCGCCAGCAGCCTCGCCGCGGGGTCTGGGGCCAACGTCCTGACTTTC
V: TRBV27; D: TRBD2; size: few; J: TRBJ2-5; CDR3: CASNPSGKKETQYF; DNA: TGTGCCAGCAACCCTAGCGGAAAAAAAGAGACCCAGTACTTC
V: TRBV4-2; D: -; size: -; J: TRBJ2-2; CDR3: CASSQDGLANTGELFF; DNA: TGTGCCAGCAGCCAAGATGGCCTAGCGAACACCGGGGAGCTGTTTTTT
V: TRBV5-6; D: TRBD2; size: -; J: TRBJ2-5; CDR3: CASSAGLAGVKYQETQYF; DNA: TGTGCCAGCAGCGCGGGACTAGCGGGGGTGAAGTACCAAGAGACCCAGTACTTC
V: TRBV6-1; D: TRBD1; size: -; J: TRBJ2-1; CDR3: CASSVTGATEQFF; DNA: TGTGCCAGCAGTGTGACAGGGGCTACTGAGCAGTTCTTC
V: TRBV4-2; D: TRBD1; size: -; J: TRBJ1-5; CDR3: CASSQSQGDSNQPQHF; DNA: TGTGCCAGCAGCCAGTCACAGGGGGATAGCAATCAGCCCCAGCATTTT
V: TRBV6-1; D: -; size: -; J: TRBJ2-1; CDR3: CASSEEASPYNEQFF; DNA: TGTGCCAGCAGTGAAGAGGCTAGCCCGTACAATGAGCAGTTCTTC